One and the same sample provided the 25 T cell receptor beta chains below, sequenced in a study of blood T cell repertoires in COVID-19. Sequencing used immunoSEQ multiplex PCR; TCRdb keeps in-frame clones, though not all of them. The sample consists of roughly 180,000 clones, approximately 79% of them appearing once. Source material: peripheral blood. These TCRs come from a woman aged 55-69 years with COVID-19, enrolled during active disease.

V gene TRBV5-1 combines with J gene TRBJ2-2; 10 positions agree with TRBD2. Germline V CDR1 and CDR2: SGHRS, YFSETQ. Trimming removed 1 base from V and 6 bases from J; junction bases left unmatched: 3. This CDR3 contains 15 residues. In DNA, the CDR3 is TGCGCCAGCAGCTTGAGAACTAGCGGGGCCGGGGAGCTGTTTTTT. Amino acids: CASSLRTSGAGELFF.

This chain connects TRBV7-9 to TRBJ1-6; 7 positions agree with TRBD1. Germline loops: CDR1 SEHNR, CDR2 FQNEAQ (reference sequence). V was clipped by 6 bases and J by 10 bases; unmatched bases: 6. The CDR3 totals 13 residues. The CDR3 DNA follows: TGTGCCAGCAGAACCGACAGGGTGTCACCCCTCCACTTT. Protein: CASRTDRVSPLHF.

The J gene is TRBJ2-7, the V gene TRBV19, with a weak D call TRBD2 (5 bases). The CDR3 is 14 residues long. Germline-derived CDR1 and CDR2 are LNHDA and SQIVND (reference sequence). V was shortened by 7 bases and J by 0 bases, with 13 bases between the two germline ends. The CDR3 is CASKSIGSSYEQYF. CDR3 nucleotides: TGTGCCAGTAAATCGATTGGGAGCTCCTACGAGCAGTACTTC.

This clone was seen many times. The CDR3, as DNA: TGTGCCACCAGTGATGTGCAAGCGCAGTACTTC. It is translated as CATSDVQAQYF. This sequence joins TRBV24-1 and TRBJ2-7; D is unclear. The ends were cut back, 3 bases at V and 9 bases at J, with 8 bases in the middle. Germline loops: CDR1 KGHDR, CDR2 SFDVKD. This CDR3 region has 11 residues.

This clone was observed once. The CDR3 coding sequence is TGTGCCAGCAGTGAAGGGGGGCAGGGGACCCAGTACTTC. It encodes CASSEGGQGTQYF. The V call is TRBV2, the J call TRBJ2-5, with a possible D match to TRBD1 (6 bases). The CDR3 has 13 amino acids. CDR1 and CDR2 (germline): SNHLY, FYNNEI. V lost 1 base to trimming and J lost 7 bases, with 10 bases between them.

The chain has TRBV19 and TRBJ2-1, with 10 positions matching TRBD2. The CDR3 covers 13 residues. The V and J ends lost 4 bases and 9 bases, in that order; junction bases with no gene match: 3. CDR1 is LNHDA and CDR2 is SQIVND in the germline V gene (reference sequence). CDR3 in DNA: TGTGCCAGTAGTACCAGGACTAGCGGTGAGCAGTTCTTC. Its protein is CASSTRTSGEQFF.

The chain is built from TRBV12-3 or TRBV12-4 and TRBJ2-7; 7 bases line up with TRBD1. CDR3 length equals 11 residues. Trimming cost V 9 bases and J 3 bases; bases outside gene matches: 2. CDR3 region: CASSGGYEQYV. The CDR3 nucleotides read TGTGCCAGTTCAGGGGGCTACGAGCAGTACGTC.

As DNA, the CDR3 is TGTGCCAACGGACAGGGTTCTGGCTACGAGCAGTACTTC. Encoded protein: CANGQGSGYEQYF. This sequence joins TRBV27 and TRBJ2-7, with TRBD1 identical over 8 bases. The germline CDR1 and CDR2 sequences are MNHEY and SMNVEV (reference sequence). The CDR3 extends over 13 amino acids. Trimming at V came to 10 bases and at J to 3 bases, leaving 8 bases not matched to a gene.

The genes are TRBV7-2 and TRBJ2-5; possible D gene TRBD2, 6 bases. This CDR3 comprises 16 residues. The germline V gene encodes CDR1 SGHTA and CDR2 FQGNSA. The ends were cut back, 5 bases at V and 1 base at J, with 17 bases in the middle. CDR3 bases: TGTGCCAGCAGCAACCATTTAGCGGAGATCCAAGAGACCCAGTACTTC. Encoded protein: CASSNHLAEIQETQYF. Using reference TRBV7-2 and TRBJ2-5 for the parts outside the CDR3, the full variable domain is GAGVSQSPSNKVTEKGKDVELRCDPISGHTALYWYRQSLGQGLEFLIYFQGNSAPDKSGLPSDRFSAERTGGSVSTLTIQRTQQEDSAVYLCASSNHLAEIQETQYFGPGTRLLVL.

V gene TRBV5-1 combines with J gene TRBJ2-5, with TRBD1 matching over 7 bases. This CDR3 region has 15 residues. Germline-derived CDR1 and CDR2 are SGHRS and YFSETQ. J gave up 3 bases and V 0 bases, and 5 bases lay outside the gene matches. The CDR3 loop reads CASSLVLTGKETQYF. In DNA form, the CDR3 reads TGCGCCAGCAGCTTGGTACTGACAGGGAAAGAGACCCAGTACTTC.

The V call is TRBV3-1 (or the pseudogene TRBV3-2), the J call TRBJ2-5; D not certain. V lost 7 bases, J lost 2 bases, and 11 bases lay in between. The length of the CDR3 is 13 residues. Germline CDR1 reads LGHDT; CDR2 reads YNNKEL (reference sequence). Here the CDR3 reads CASISGAQETQYF. CDR3 in DNA: TGTGCCAGCATATCCGGAGCGCAAGAGACCCAGTACTTC.

The J gene is TRBJ1-2, the V gene TRBV19; TRBD1 matches at 7 bases. Germline assignment: CDR1 LNHDA and CDR2 SQIVND (reference sequence). The CDR3 loop spans 16 amino acids. V lost 0 bases to trimming and J lost 13 bases; unmatched junction nucleotides: 17. DNA for the CDR3: TGTGCCAGTAGTATAGACAACAGGGGCTCGGGTACTGCTGGCACCTTC. Its protein is CASSIDNRGSGTAGTF.

This rearrangement joins TRBV10-3 to TRBJ2-3; 12 positions match TRBD2. Trimming took 8 bases from V and 7 from J; bases not matched to a gene: 10. Germline V gives CDR1 ENHRY, CDR2 SYGVKD. This CDR3 contains 15 residues. The CDR3 is CAIGSTSGGPHTQYF. In nucleotides, the CDR3 is TGTGCCATCGGAAGTACTAGCGGGGGGCCCCATACGCAGTATTTT.

The J gene is TRBJ1-1, the V gene TRBV6-2 or TRBV6-3; 9 nucleotides agree with TRBD1. The CDR3 sequence is 13 residues long. Germline-derived CDR1 and CDR2 are MNHEY and SVGEGT. Losses at the gene ends were 6 bases for V and 4 bases for J; bases not matched to a gene: 3. The CDR3 spells CASSGQGITEAFF. CDR3 nucleotides: TGTGCCAGCAGCGGACAGGGGATCACTGAAGCTTTCTTT.

The genes are TRBV28 and TRBJ2-1; tentative D call: TRBD2 (6 bases). CDR3 size: 15 residues. Between the trimmed V and J ends, which lost 4 bases and 0 bases, there was a span of 10 bases. CDR1 MDHEN and CDR2 SYDVKM come from the germline V gene. In DNA form, the CDR3 reads TGTGCCAGCAGTTCGGCGGGGAGCTCCTACAATGAGCAGTTCTTC. Translating gives CASSSAGSSYNEQFF.

V is TRBV28 and J is TRBJ2-2, with 11 bases that match TRBD2. This CDR3 region has 20 residues. Trimming took 10 bases from V and 6 from J; bases not matched to a gene: 25. The germline V gene encodes CDR1 MDHEN and CDR2 SYDVKM. Here the CDR3 DNA reads TGTGCCACTCTTCCCGGTGGGGGTCTCTCCACTAGCGGGGGAGCCGGGGAGCTGTTTTTT. Amino acid sequence: CATLPGGGLSTSGGAGELFF. The whole variable domain, remainder taken from reference TRBV28 and TRBJ2-2, is DVKVTQSSRYLVKRTGEKVFLECVQDMDHENMFWYRQDPGLGLRLIYFSYDVKMKEKGDIPEGYSVSREKKERFSLILESASTNQTSMYLCATLPGGGLSTSGGAGELFFGEGSRLTVL.

V usage is TRBV15 and J usage is TRBJ2-2; 11 bases map to TRBD2. V trimming: 10 bases; J trimming: 0 bases; junction bases outside the gene matches: 10. The germline V gene has CDR1 LNHNV and CDR2 YYDKDF (reference sequence). CDR3 size: 17 residues. The CDR3 DNA follows: TGTGCCAGCACCACTAGCGGGGGTACTCCGAACACCGGGGAGCTGTTTTTT. This sequence encodes CASTTSGGTPNTGELFF.

The CDR3, as DNA: TGTGCCAGCAGTGAATTGGGGACAGCAAACAATGAGCAGTTCTTC. This encodes CASSELGTANNEQFF. The chain employs TRBV2 and TRBJ2-1, with 7 bases matching TRBD1. Germline V gene sequence: CDR1 SNHLY, CDR2 FYNNEI. V trimming: 2 bases; J trimming: 5 bases; junction bases outside the gene matches: 6. The CDR3 sequence is 15 residues long.

This clone was detected only a few times. CDR3 amino acids: CASSLEDRGRTEAFF. The CDR3 nucleotides read TGTGCCAGCAGCTTGGAAGACAGGGGAAGGACTGAAGCTTTCTTT. V usage is TRBV5-4 and J usage is TRBJ1-1; TRBD1 matches 8 bases. The germline V gene has CDR1 SGHNT and CDR2 YYREEE (reference sequence). V shed 0 bases, J shed 5 bases, and the junction held 6 bases outside the gene matches. The CDR3 consists of 15 residues.

The V call is TRBV10-3, the J call TRBJ2-6; 12 bases line up with TRBD1. The germline gives CDR1 ENHRY, CDR2 SYGVKD. The CDR3 loop spans 18 amino acids. V lost 2 bases and J lost 4; bases outside the gene matches: 6. This CDR3 reads CAISEPGQGAAGANVLTF. In nucleotides, the CDR3 is TGTGCCATCAGTGAGCCGGGACAGGGGGCGGCGGGGGCCAACGTCCTGACTTTC.

This chain connects TRBV30 to TRBJ2-1; no firm D call. Trimming stripped 0 bases from V and 14 bases from J, with 11 bases between. Germline V gene sequence: CDR1 GTSNPN, CDR2 SVGIG (reference sequence). The CDR3 spans 11 residues. Here the CDR3 DNA reads TGTGCCTGGAGTGTAGGCGGATCTGAGTTCTTC. Translating gives CAWSVGGSEFF.

The rearrangement links TRBV14 to TRBJ2-3; 7 bases fit TRBD2. Germline CDR1 reads SGHDN; CDR2 reads FVKESK. V trimming: 5 bases; J trimming: 0 bases; junction bases outside the gene matches: 5. The CDR3 is 15 residues long. This CDR3 reads CASSSKRGSTDTQYF. Here the CDR3 DNA reads TGTGCCAGCAGCTCCAAGCGGGGTAGCACAGATACGCAGTATTTT.

This clone has only one observation. CDR3 bases: TGTGCCAGTAGTGCGGGACAGGTCAAGGGGGAGCAGTTCTTC. It specifies CASSAGQVKGEQFF. V usage is TRBV19 and J usage is TRBJ2-1, with 8 nucleotides matching TRBD1. The CDR3 totals 14 residues. Germline V CDR1 and CDR2: LNHDA, SQIVND (reference sequence). The V gene end was trimmed by 5 bases and the J gene end by 10 bases; junction bases not matched to a gene: 10.

The chain has TRBV7-3 and TRBJ2-1; D remains ambiguous. The ends were cut back, 2 bases at V and 0 bases at J, with 11 bases in the middle. Germline V gene data show CDR1 as SGHTA and CDR2 as FQGTGA. The CDR3 consists of 16 residues. The CDR3 DNA sequence: TGTGCCAGCAGCTTATTTGGCCAGGCCTCCTACAATGAGCAGTTCTTC. It encodes CASSLFGQASYNEQFF.

The rearrangement links TRBV6-6 to TRBJ2-5; D gene unclear. The V gene lost 0 bases and the J gene lost 10 bases, with 6 bases spanning the gap. CDR3 length: 11 residues. Germline V lookup: CDR1 MNHNY, CDR2 SVGAGI (reference sequence). The CDR3 spells CASSYSSNQYF. CDR3 DNA sequence: TGTGCCAGCAGTTACTCGAGTAACCAGTACTTC.